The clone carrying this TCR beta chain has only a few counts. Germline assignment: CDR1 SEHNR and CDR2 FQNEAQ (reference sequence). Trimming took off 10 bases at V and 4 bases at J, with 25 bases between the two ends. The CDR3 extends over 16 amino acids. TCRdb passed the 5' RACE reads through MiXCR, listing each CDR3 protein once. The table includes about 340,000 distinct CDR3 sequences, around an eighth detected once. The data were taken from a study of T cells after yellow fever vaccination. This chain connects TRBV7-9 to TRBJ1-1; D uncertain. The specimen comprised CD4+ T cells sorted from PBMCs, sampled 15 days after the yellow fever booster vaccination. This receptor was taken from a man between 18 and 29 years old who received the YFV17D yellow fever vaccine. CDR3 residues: CAITRRAHTLGTEAFF. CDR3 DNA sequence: TGTGCCATCACCCGGCGGGCTCACACTCTTGGCACTGAAGCTTTCTTT.